The 3 T cell receptor beta chains given below trace back to one sample, sequenced in a study of metastatic and nonmetastatic thyroid tumors (dated by TCRdb to 2018 to 2020). To prepare the library, PCR was applied. Sequencing was carried out with an Illumina HiSeq 4000. TCRdb reran the public reads through fastp at Q25 and MiXCR, keeping productive beta chains. The sample data list fewer than 15,000 clones, and roughly 31% of these were observed just once. The ten largest account for around 14% of the sample. No treatment had been received by any patient before thyroid surgery. The sequenced material came from tumor tissue. The receptors were gathered from a male donor with papillary thyroid cancer or a benign thyroid nodule (not recorded which). Some clones in this sample may be carry-over from other donors' samples.

This sequence joins TRBV6-2 or TRBV6-3 and TRBJ1-2; 7 bases agree with TRBD1. This CDR3 spans 13 amino acids. Germline assignment: CDR1 MNHEY and CDR2 SVGEGT. J gave up 3 bases and V 6 bases, and 4 bases lay outside the gene matches. CDR3 bases: TGTGCCAGCAGATACAGGGGTTACTATGGCTACACCTTC. Protein sequence: CASRYRGYYGYTF.

The CDR3 DNA reads as TGCAGTGCTGGGGGTCTAGCGGGAGGGTACACAGATACGCAGTATTTT. Its protein product is CSAGGLAGGYTDTQYF. The chain carries TRBV20-1 and TRBJ2-3; 12 positions agree with TRBD2. CDR3 size: 16 residues. The germline V gene encodes CDR1 DFQATT and CDR2 SNEGSKA (reference sequence). Losses at the gene ends were 5 bases for V and 2 bases for J; bases not matched to a gene: 8.

Comment on this clone: The junction shows a germline mismatch at one end, possibly a read error. The chain combines TRBV11-2 with TRBJ2-2; possibly TRBD2 for D (6 bases). This CDR3 region has 20 residues. Germline CDR1 SGHAT, CDR2 FQNNGV. Here the CDR3 DNA reads TGTGTCAGCAGCTTAGAGGGCGGGACTCTCATGTTCGCGAACACCTGGGAGCTGTTTTTT. This gives the protein CVSSLEGGTLMFANTWELFF.